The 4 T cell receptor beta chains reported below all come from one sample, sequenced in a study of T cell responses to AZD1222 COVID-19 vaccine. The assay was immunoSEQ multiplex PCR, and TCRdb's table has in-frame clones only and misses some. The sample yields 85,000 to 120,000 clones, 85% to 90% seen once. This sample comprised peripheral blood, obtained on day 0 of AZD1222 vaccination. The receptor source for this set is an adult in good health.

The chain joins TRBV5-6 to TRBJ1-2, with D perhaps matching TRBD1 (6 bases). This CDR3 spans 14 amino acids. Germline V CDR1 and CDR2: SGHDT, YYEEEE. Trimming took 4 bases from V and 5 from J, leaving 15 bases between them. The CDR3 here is CASSTYRESYGYTF. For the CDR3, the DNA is TGTGCCAGCAGCACGTACAGGGAGAGTTATGGCTACACCTTC.

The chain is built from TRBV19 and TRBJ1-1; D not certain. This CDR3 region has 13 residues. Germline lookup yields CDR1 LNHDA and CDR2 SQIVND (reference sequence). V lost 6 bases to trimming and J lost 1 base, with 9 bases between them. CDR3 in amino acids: CASSDKPNTEAFF. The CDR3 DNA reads TGTGCCAGTAGCGACAAACCGAACACTGAAGCTTTCTTT.

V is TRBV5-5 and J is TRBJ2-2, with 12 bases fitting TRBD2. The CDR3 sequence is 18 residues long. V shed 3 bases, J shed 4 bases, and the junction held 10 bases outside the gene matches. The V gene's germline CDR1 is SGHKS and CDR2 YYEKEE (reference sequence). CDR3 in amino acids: CASSSSGLAGYSTGELFF. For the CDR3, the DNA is TGTGCCAGCAGCTCGAGCGGACTAGCGGGATATAGCACCGGGGAGCTGTTTTTT.

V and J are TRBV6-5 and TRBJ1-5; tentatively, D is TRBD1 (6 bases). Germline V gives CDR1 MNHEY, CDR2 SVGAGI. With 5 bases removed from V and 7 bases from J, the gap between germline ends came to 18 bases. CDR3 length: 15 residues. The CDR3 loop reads CASSTDGTSWQPQHF. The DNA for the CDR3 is TGTGCCAGCAGTACGGACGGGACATCGTGGCAGCCCCAGCATTTT.